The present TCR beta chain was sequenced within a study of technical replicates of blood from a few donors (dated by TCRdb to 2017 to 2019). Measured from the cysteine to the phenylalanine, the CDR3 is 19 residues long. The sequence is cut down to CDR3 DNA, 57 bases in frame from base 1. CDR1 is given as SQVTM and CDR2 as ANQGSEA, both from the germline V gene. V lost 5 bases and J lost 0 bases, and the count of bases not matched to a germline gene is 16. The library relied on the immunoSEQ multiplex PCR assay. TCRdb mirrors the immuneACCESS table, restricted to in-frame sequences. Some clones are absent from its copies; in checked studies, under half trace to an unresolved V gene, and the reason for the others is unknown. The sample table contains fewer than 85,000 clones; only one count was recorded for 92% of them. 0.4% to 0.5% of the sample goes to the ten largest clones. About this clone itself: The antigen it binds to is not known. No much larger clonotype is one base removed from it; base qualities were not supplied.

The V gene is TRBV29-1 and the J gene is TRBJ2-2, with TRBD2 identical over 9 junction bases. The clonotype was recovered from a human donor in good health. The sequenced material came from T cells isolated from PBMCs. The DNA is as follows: TGCAGCGTTTTAACGAGGACTAGCGAGCGAGAGACGAACACCGGGGAGCTGTTTTTT. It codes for CSVLTRTSERETNTGELFF.